The following is a TCR beta chain sequence with its context. Its antigen is currently unknown. Extraction also yielded germline DNA, while blood RNA was obtained from unsorted whole blood. Chronic HBV infection was present in the patients, who were treatment-naive. This CDR3 contains 12 residues. Per the germline V gene, CDR1 is SGHNT and CDR2 is YYREEE (reference sequence). Trimming took off 2 bases at V and 9 bases at J, with 9 bases between the two ends. This entry belongs to a study of tumor-infiltrating lymphocytes in primary liver carcinoma. Overall study: Per sample, productive TCRbeta reads numbered roughly 3.65 to 7.13 million, similar across tissue types.

The investigators made TCR beta cDNA from about 510 ng total RNA, using a constant-region primer. Library construction for TCR beta comprised three nested multiplex PCR rounds performed with slightly modified ARM-PCR. A C-beta reverse primer was combined with TRBV1-TRBV30 forward primers in the first two PCR rounds, and each round had around 11 cycles. TCRdb redid the calling of the multiplex PCR reads with MiXCR, one entry per CDR3 protein. The sample holds fewer than 400,000 distinct CDR3 sequences, 65% seen once. Points from the study as a whole: Tumor region pairs outstripped tumor-adjacent and tumor-blood pairs in overlap.

This chain connects TRBV5-4 to TRBJ2-1; no clear D gene. This receptor was taken from a man aged 35 to 55 with primary liver carcinoma and hepatitis B virus infection. The sequenced sample was peripheral blood. The CDR3 bases are TGTGCCAGCAGCTTACTAACCGGTGAGCAGTTCTTC. This sequence encodes CASSLLTGEQFF. Complete variable domain (other parts from reference TRBV5-4 and TRBJ2-1): ETGVTQSPTHLIKTRGQQVTLRCSSQSGHNTVSWYQQALGQGPQFIFQYYREEENGRGNFPPRFSGLQFPNYSSELNVNALELDDSALYLCASSLLTGEQFFGPGTRLTVL.